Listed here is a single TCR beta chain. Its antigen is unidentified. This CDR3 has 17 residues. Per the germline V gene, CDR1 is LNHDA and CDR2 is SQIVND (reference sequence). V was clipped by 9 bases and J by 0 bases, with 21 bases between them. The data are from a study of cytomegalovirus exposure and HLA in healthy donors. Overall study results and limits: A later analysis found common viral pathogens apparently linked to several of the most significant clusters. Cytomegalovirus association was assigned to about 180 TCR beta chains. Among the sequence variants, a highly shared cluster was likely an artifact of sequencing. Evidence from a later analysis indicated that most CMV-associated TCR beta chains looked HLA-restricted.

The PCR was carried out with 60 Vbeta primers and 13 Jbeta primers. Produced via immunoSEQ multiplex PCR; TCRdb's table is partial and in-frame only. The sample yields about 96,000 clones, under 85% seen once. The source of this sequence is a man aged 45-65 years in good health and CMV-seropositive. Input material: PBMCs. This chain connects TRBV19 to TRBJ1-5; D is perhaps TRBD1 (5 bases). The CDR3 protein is CASLDSKVTYSNQPQHF. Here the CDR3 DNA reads TGTGCCAGCCTAGACAGTAAAGTAACTTATAGCAATCAGCCCCAGCATTTT.